These 15 T cell receptor beta chains share one sample of origin, sequenced in a study of blood T cell repertoires in COVID-19. Using immunoSEQ multiplex PCR, the repertoire was profiled, and TCRdb retains in-frame clones only, with some absent. Of 200,000 to 250,000 clones listed, approximately 87% are singletons. Material: peripheral blood. These receptors all come from a man in his 60s with acute or convalescent COVID-19.

This chain joins TRBV6-5 and TRBJ1-1; 10 nucleotides agree with TRBD1. The CDR3 runs 13 residues. Germline trimming cut 6 bases from V and 5 bases from J; bases unmatched to any gene: 3. The V gene's germline CDR1 is MNHEY and CDR2 SVGAGI. CDR3 DNA: TGTGCCAGCAGGGGACAGGGGTGGACTGAAGCTTTCTTT. Its translation is CASRGQGWTEAFF.

Here the CDR3 reads CASGTTGSNQPQHF. CDR3 sequence (DNA): TGTGCCAGCGGAACCACAGGTAGCAATCAGCCCCAGCATTTT. The chain couples TRBV6-5 to TRBJ1-5, with D possibly TRBD1 on 5 matching bases. In germline, CDR1 is MNHEY, CDR2 SVGAGI. The CDR3 is 14 residues long. V lost 8 bases, J lost 0 bases, and 11 bases lay in between.

The chain has TRBV6-1 and TRBJ2-5; no reliable D call. The CDR3 is 13 residues long. Trimming took off 2 bases at V and 7 bases at J, with 11 bases between the two ends. Germline V lookup: CDR1 MNHNS, CDR2 SASEGT. CDR3 sequence (DNA): TGTGCCAGCAGTGAAATAGTGGCAGGGACCCAGTACTTC. This codes for CASSEIVAGTQYF.

This clone occurred a few times. This chain joins TRBV11-3 and TRBJ1-1; TRBD1 matches at 9 bases. Looked up from germline, CDR1 is SGHNT and CDR2 is YENEEA. V shed 5 bases and J 10 bases; nucleotides not matched to a gene: 5. CDR3 length equals 12 residues. The chain's CDR3 is CASSAHRGPAFF. The DNA for the CDR3 is TGTGCCAGCAGCGCACACAGGGGGCCAGCTTTCTTT. Drawing the rest from reference TRBV11-3 and TRBJ1-1, the complete variable domain is EAGVVQSPRYKIIEKKQPVAFWCNPISGHNTLYWYLQNLGQGPELLIRYENEEAVDDSQLPKDRFSAERLKGVDSTLKIQPAELGDSAVYLCASSAHRGPAFFGQGTRLTVV.

This chain links TRBV5-1 with TRBJ2-1, with TRBD1 matching over 10 bases. The CDR3 loop spans 15 amino acids. Germline values: CDR1 SGHRS, CDR2 YFSETQ. J gave up 3 bases and V 3 bases, and 3 bases lay outside the gene matches. The CDR3 DNA follows: TGCGCCAGCAGCTCGGGACAGGGGAACTACAATGAGCAGTTCTTC. Translation: CASSSGQGNYNEQFF.

The chain uses TRBV6-6 and TRBJ1-2; D remains unclear. This CDR3 region has 11 residues. Germline CDR1 reads MNHNY; CDR2 reads SVGAGI (reference sequence). The germline V and J ends were trimmed by 5 bases and 6 bases, with 7 bases remaining between them. CDR3 nucleotides: TGTGCCAGCAGTATTGAGGATGGCTACACCTTC. It yields the protein CASSIEDGYTF.

The gene calls are TRBV18 and TRBJ2-7; D remains ambiguous. The ends were cut back, 3 bases at V and 2 bases at J, with 8 bases in the middle. Germline V gives CDR1 KGHSH, CDR2 LQKENI. This CDR3 contains 13 residues. CDR3 protein: CASSPATTYEQYF. CDR3 DNA: TGTGCCAGCTCACCGGCCACCACCTACGAGCAGTACTTC.

The chain uses TRBV3-1 (or the pseudogene TRBV3-2) and TRBJ2-3, with a possible D match to TRBD2 (6 bases). V dropped 0 bases and J dropped 0 bases, with 10 bases sitting between them. The CDR3 covers 16 residues. Per germline, CDR1 LGHDT and CDR2 YNNKEL (reference sequence). CDR3 nucleotide sequence: TGTGCCAGCAGCCAAGAAGGTGGGAGGAGCACAGATACGCAGTATTTT. Translated: CASSQEGGRSTDTQYF.

The chain couples TRBV15 to TRBJ2-7, with D perhaps TRBD1 (6 bases). Per the germline V gene, CDR1 is LNHNV and CDR2 is YYDKDF (reference sequence). The CDR3 covers 14 residues. The V end lost 5 bases, the J end lost 0 bases, and 11 bases lay between the germline ends. DNA for the CDR3: TGTGCCACCAGCGGAACAGGGAGCTCCTACGAGCAGTACTTC. Protein product: CATSGTGSSYEQYF. The full variable domain, with the rest looked up from reference TRBV15 and TRBJ2-7, is DAMVIQNPRYQVTQFGKPVTLSCSQTLNHNVMYWYQQKSSQAPKLLFHYYDKDFNNEADTPDNFQSRRPNTSFCFLDIRSPGLGDTAMYLCATSGTGSSYEQYFGPGTRLTVT.

The chain is built from TRBV28 and TRBJ2-7; the match to TRBD2 covers 7 bases. The CDR3 runs 16 residues. With V trimmed by 5 bases and J by 7 bases, 17 bases remained unmatched. Germline CDR1 MDHEN, CDR2 SYDVKM. Here the CDR3 reads CASSPPGRAAALEQYF. CDR3 bases: TGTGCCAGCAGTCCCCCAGGGAGGGCCGCTGCCTTGGAGCAGTACTTC.

The rearrangement joins TRBV6-2 or TRBV6-3 to TRBJ2-7; 8 bases fit TRBD1. With 5 bases clipped from V and 4 bases from J, the junction kept 4 bases outside the gene matches. CDR3 size: 13 residues. Germline CDR1 MNHEY, CDR2 SVGEGT. This CDR3 is CASSRGQGYEQYF. CDR3 DNA sequence: TGTGCCAGCAGTCGCGGACAGGGTTACGAGCAGTACTTC.

The J gene is TRBJ1-2, the V gene TRBV28; D is unclear. V lost 3 bases to trimming and J lost 3 bases, with 11 bases between them. Looked up from germline, CDR1 is MDHEN and CDR2 is SYDVKM. The CDR3 runs 14 residues. CDR3 amino acids: CASSLYGADYGYTF. CDR3 coding DNA: TGTGCCAGCAGTTTGTACGGAGCGGACTATGGCTACACCTTC.

This clone was observed once. The chain carries TRBV6-5 and TRBJ2-3; 7 bases are shared with TRBD2. V lost 6 bases and J lost 0; bases outside the gene matches: 6. The CDR3 extends over 15 amino acids. Germline V gene lookup returns CDR1 MNHEY and CDR2 SVGAGI. Here the CDR3 reads CASRGTIGSTDTQYF. DNA of the CDR3: TGTGCCAGCAGAGGGACTATTGGCAGCACAGATACGCAGTATTTT.

The chain joins TRBV9 to TRBJ2-3; TRBD2 aligns across 11 bases. Germline CDR1 SGDLS, CDR2 YYNGEE. The length of the CDR3 is 16 residues. The junction had 5 bases not matched to a gene; V was cut back by 3 bases and J by 2 bases. CDR3 in amino acids: CASSGILAGDTDTQYF. In DNA, the CDR3 is TGTGCCAGCAGCGGTATACTAGCGGGGGACACAGATACGCAGTATTTT.

The J gene is TRBJ2-1, the V gene TRBV7-3, with a possible D match to TRBD1 (7 bases). The CDR3 contains 13 residues. Deletions cut 3 bases from V and 8 bases from J, with 11 bases between. Germline values: CDR1 SGHTA, CDR2 FQGTGA. CDR3 loop: CASSFGGGDEQFF. The CDR3 coding sequence is TGTGCCAGCAGCTTTGGAGGGGGCGATGAGCAGTTCTTC.